This TCR beta chain originates from a study of blood T cell repertoires in COVID-19. In the study overall: Researchers got acute and convalescent COVID-19 samples from the United States, Italy and Spain. From T cells, B-cell-depleted T cells, or PBMCs came the material, which was cDNA or gDNA.

The CDR3 loop spans 15 amino acids. Trimming shortened V by 1 base and J by 1 base, and 8 bases separated the two germline ends. In germline, CDR1 is SNHLY, CDR2 FYNNEI. Authors' analysis steps: Using reference gene primer amplification, nucleated cell counts were estimated. The assay was immunoSEQ multiplex PCR, and TCRdb's table has in-frame clones only and misses some. V, J and clone size are taken as reported in that table, and D and trimming were inferred from the DNA itself. The sample holds about 190,000 clones, 70% to 90% seen once. The sequenced material came from peripheral blood. The chain joins TRBV2 to TRBJ2-1, with D perhaps matching TRBD2 (5 bases). The receptor was derived from a man aged 25-45 years with acute or convalescent COVID-19. CDR3 bases: TGTGCCAGCAGTGAAGGACTACGGTCCTACAATGAGCAGTTCTTC. Translated, it gives CASSEGLRSYNEQFF.